Detailed here is one TCR beta chain. V gave up 3 bases and J gave up 0 bases; unmatched junction bases: 4. The CDR3 has 16 amino acids. Germline CDR1 KGHDR, CDR2 SFDVKD. This record belongs to a study of control samples from healthy donors and cancer patients. Clones were read by immunoSEQ multiplex PCR, and TCRdb kept only the in-frame ones, dropping some. The repertoire holds 95,000 to 150,000 clones, with roughly 90% as singletons. This sequence originates from a young woman in good health. Sequenced input: blood. The J gene is TRBJ2-3, the V gene TRBV24-1; 8 bases match TRBD1. The CDR3 here is CATSDQGQASTDTQYF. The CDR3, as DNA: TGTGCCACCAGTGATCAGGGACAGGCGAGCACAGATACGCAGTATTTT.